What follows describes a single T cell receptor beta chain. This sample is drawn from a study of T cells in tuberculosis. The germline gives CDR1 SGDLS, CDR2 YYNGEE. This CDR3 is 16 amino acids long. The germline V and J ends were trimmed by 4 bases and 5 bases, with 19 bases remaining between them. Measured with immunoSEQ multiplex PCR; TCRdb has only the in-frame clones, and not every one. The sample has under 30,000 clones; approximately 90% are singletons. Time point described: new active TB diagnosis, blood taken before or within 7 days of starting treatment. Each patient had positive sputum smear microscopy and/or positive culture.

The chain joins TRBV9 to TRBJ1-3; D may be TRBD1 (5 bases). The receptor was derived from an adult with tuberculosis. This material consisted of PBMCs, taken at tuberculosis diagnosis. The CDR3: CASSPRDSQDRNTIYF. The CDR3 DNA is TGTGCCAGCAGCCCGCGGGACTCCCAGGATAGAAACACCATATATTTT. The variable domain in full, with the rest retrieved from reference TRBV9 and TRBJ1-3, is DSGVTQTPKHLITATGQRVTLRCSPRSGDLSVYWYQQSLDQGLQFLIQYYNGEERAKGNILERFSAQQFPDLHSELNLSSLELGDSALYFCASSPRDSQDRNTIYFGEGSWLTVV.